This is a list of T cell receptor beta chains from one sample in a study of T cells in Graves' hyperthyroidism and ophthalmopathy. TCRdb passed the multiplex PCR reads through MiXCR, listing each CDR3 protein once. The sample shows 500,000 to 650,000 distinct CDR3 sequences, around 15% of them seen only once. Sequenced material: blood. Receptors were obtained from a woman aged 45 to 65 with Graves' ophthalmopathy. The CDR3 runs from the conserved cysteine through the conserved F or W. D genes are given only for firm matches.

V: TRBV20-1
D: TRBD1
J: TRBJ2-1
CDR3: CSARTTGATYNEQFF

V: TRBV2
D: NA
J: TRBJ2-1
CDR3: CASREGFSYNEQFF

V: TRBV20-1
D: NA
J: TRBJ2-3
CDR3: CSARHPEGGSYTQYF

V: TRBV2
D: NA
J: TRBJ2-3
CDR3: CASSENRGSDTQYF

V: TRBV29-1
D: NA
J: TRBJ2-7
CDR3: CSDNGVTYEQYF

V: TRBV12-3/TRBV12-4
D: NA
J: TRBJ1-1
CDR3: CASQHGIISTEAFF

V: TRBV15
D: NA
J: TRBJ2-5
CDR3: CATSRDDRERTKWETQYF

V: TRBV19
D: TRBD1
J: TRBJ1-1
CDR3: CASSRGQTNTEAFF

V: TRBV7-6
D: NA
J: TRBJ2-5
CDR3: CASSPNSVSGETQYF

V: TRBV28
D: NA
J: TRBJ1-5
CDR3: CAIAGSGSNQPQHF

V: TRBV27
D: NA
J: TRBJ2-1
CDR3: CASGTGSYNEQFF

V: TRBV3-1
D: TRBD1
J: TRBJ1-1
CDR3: CASSYYRDRNTEAFF

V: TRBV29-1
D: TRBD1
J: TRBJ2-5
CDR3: CSVTTGGTQETQYF

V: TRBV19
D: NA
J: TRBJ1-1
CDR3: CASTLVGFVLGTEAFF

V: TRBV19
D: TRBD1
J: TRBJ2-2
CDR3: CASRFTGTGITGELFF

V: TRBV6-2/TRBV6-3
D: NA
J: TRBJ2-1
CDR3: CASSGGVYNEQFF

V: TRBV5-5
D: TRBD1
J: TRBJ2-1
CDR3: CASSLRPGTGLNEQFF

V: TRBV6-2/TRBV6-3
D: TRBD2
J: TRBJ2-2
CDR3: CASRDAGTSGRGTGELFF

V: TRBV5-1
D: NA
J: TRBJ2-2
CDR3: CASSLAPGTNTGELFF

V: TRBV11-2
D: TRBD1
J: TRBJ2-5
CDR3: CASSLGQGASETQYF

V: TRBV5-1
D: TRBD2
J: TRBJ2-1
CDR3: CASSFSGSGSYNEQFF

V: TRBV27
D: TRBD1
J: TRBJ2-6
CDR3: CASSLPDRAGANVLTF

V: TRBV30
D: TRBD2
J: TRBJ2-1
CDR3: CAWSAALAGEGQFF

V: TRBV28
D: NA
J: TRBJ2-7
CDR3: CASSFSRIYEQYF

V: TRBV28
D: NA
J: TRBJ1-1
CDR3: CASSLSAGGGNTEAFF

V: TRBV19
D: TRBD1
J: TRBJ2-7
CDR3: CASSISRTGFYEQYF

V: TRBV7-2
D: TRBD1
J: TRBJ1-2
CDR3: CASSLRSGGVLLNYGYTF

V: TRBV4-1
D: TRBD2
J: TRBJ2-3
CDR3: CASSQSSGSDTQYF

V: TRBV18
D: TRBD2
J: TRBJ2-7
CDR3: CASSRSSGRAIYEQYF

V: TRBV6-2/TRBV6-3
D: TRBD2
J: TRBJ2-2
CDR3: CASNLAGLENTGELFF

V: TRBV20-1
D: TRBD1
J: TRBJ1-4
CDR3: CSARPGGRLWEKLFF

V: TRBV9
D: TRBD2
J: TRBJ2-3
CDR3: CASSALGLAGVGDTQYF

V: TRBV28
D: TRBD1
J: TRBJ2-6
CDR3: CASSLQGQTGANVLTF

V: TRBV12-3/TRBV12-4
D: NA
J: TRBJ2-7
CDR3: CASTSLALEQYF

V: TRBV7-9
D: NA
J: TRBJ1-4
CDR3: CASSSGTNEKLFF

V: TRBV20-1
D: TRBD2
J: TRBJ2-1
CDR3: CSAQPSGGTYNEQFF

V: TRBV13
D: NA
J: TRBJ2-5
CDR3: CASSRSTQGSATQYF

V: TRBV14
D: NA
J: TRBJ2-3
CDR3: CASSPGTALDKITQYF

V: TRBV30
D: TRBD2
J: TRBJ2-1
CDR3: CAWSGLARWEQFF

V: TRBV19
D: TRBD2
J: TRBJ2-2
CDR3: CACSRQREGAGELFF

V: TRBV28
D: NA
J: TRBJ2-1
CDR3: CASRERYNEQFF

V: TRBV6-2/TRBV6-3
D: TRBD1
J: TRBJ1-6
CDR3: CASRVTYGGGTGAGSPLHF

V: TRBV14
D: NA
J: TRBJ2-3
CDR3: CASSLFPRSTDTQYF

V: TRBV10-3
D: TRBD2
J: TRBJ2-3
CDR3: CAISESSSGRRTDTQYF

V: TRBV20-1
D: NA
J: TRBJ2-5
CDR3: CSALNTAATQYF

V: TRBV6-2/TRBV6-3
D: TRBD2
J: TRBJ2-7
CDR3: CASTTTSGIYHEQYF

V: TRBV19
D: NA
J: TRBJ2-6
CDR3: CASSIRLSPSGANVLTF

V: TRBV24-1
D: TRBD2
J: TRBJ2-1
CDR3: CATTGLADNEQFF

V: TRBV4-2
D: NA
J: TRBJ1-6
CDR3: CASSLERGPKSPLHF

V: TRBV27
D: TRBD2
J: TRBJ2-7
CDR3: CASSTHRTSGRLAYEQYF

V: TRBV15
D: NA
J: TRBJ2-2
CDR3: CATSREGRVNTGELFF

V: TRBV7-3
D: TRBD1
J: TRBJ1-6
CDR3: CASSFGTGNNSPLHF

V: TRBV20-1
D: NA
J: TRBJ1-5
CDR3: CSARGPHQPQHF

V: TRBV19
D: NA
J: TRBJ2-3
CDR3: CASSTQSRGTQYF

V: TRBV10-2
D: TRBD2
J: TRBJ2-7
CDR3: CASSFETSGPYEQYF

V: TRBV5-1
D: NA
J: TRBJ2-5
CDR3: CASSYSGGWETQYF

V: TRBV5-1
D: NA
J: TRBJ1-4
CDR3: CASRVGQNEKLFF

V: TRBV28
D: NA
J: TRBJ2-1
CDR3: CASSLMGEQFF

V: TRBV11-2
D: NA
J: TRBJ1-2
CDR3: CASSVGGLAFNYGYTF